This T cell receptor (beta chain) was found in a study of post-analysis software for immune sequencing data (dated by TCRdb to between 2014 and 2017). Notes on the research overall: Relapsing-remitting, secondary progressive and progressive-relapsing multiple sclerosis were recorded as disease courses, and subtype annotation was lacking for some patients. The patient repertoires were compared against some twelve previously published healthy control repertoires obtained from donors aged about 6 to 27 years. A subset of samples was prepared in parallel using single-end sample barcoding, then pooled and co-amplified after Illumina adapter ligation.

To demonstrate the VDJtools post-analysis software, TCR beta repertoires were profiled from the peripheral blood of more than 10 young patients with multiple sclerosis. Multiple sclerosis patients were children and adolescents aged about 6 to 16 years. Broad study findings and their caveats: Multiple sclerosis patients had significantly lower normalized Chao1 diversity than controls, a result that suggests substantial peripheral T-cell clonal expansion. Significantly higher frequencies in patients than in controls were found for roughly five TRBV segments, including TRBV5-6, TRBV5-1 and TRBV20-1. Direct clustering with F measure revealed strong co-clustering of samples prepared in the same batch, which led to a batch-effect correction. The multiple sclerosis patient group was slightly younger than the control group.

Library preparation employed PCR. Sequenced using an Illumina HiSeq 2500. To reduce PCR and sequencing biases, unique molecular identifiers were built into the TCR beta cDNA libraries. Per 1 to 10 million input T cells, 500,000 or so cDNA molecules were obtained, such that each molecule approximated one T cell. Patient libraries were prepared and sequenced with the same protocol used for the earlier healthy control dataset. Within a given batch, samples were prepared together, multiplexed and sequenced on the same HiSeq lane. On the study's bioinformatics: Raw barcoded reads were processed with MIGEC, and single-read molecular identifier groups were discarded before consensus assembly and CDR3 extraction. Clonotype tables were post-analysed with VDJtools, and diversity was normalized by down-sampling all datasets to the smallest sample size. To correct batch-related cross-sample contamination, repertoire overlap clustering matched CDR3 amino acid sequences but not nucleotide sequences. In-frame beta chains were kept once TCRdb had trimmed the public reads at Q25 with fastp and called clones with MiXCR. CDR3 protein sequences are deduplicated, and each keeps its most common genes and DNA. TCRdb, not the original authors, processed these V and J calls. Recorded for this sample are 600,000 to 700,000 distinct CDR3 sequences; approximately 59% of them occurred a single time. The ten largest make up roughly 10% of the sample.

Inclusive of the bounding cysteine and phenylalanine, the CDR3 is 15 residues long. Left in the record is the CDR3 DNA by itself, 45 bases read in frame from the first base. For CDR1 and CDR2, the germline V gene lists SGHRS and YFSETQ. Trimming removed 7 bases from V and 2 bases from J; the gene matches leave 6 bases unexplained. Turning to this clonotype: Its target antigen remains unknown. No base quality values were provided; no much bigger clone lies one nucleotide off.

The source of this sequence is a girl aged 2-10 years with multiple sclerosis. Recombination linked TRBV5-1 to TRBJ2-1, and TRBD1 aligns with 10 junction nucleotides. The specimen was blood. The DNA sequence reads TGCGCCAGCCTAGAAGGGACAGGGGCCTACAATGAGCAGTTCTTC. Translated, this gives CASLEGTGAYNEQFF.